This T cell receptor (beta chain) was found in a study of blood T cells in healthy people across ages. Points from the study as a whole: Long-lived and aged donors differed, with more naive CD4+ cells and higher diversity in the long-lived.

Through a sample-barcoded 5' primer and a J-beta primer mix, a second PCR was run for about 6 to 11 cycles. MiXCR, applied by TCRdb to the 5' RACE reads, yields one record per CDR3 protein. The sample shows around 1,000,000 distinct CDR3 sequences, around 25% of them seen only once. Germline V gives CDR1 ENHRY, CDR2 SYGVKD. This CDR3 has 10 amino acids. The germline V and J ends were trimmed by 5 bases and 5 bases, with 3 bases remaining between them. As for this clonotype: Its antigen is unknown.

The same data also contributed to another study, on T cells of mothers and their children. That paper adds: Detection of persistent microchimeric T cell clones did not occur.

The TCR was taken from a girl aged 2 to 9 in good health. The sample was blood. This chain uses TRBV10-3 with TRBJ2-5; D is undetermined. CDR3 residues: CAISTETQYF. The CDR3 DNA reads TGTGCCATCAGTACGGAGACCCAGTACTTC.